The 29 T cell receptor beta chains given below trace back to one sample, sequenced in a study of blood T cell repertoires in COVID-19. TCRdb keeps only in-frame clones here, not all; method: immunoSEQ multiplex PCR. The sample has some 140,000 clones; around 80% are singletons. Sequences were obtained from peripheral blood. These receptors came from an elderly man with acute or convalescent COVID-19.

This sequence joins TRBV30 and TRBJ2-7; the D gene is possibly TRBD1 (6 bases). V gave up 4 bases and J gave up 3 bases, with 19 bases separating them. The CDR3 spans 15 residues. The germline gives CDR1 GTSNPN, CDR2 SVGIG (reference sequence). For the CDR3, the DNA is TGTGCCTGGACTGCACAGGGTTTTACAAGCTACGAGCAGTACTTC. Translated, it gives CAWTAQGFTSYEQYF.

This clone was counted at least ten times. The chain employs TRBV27 and TRBJ2-6; tentative D call: TRBD1 (6 bases). The CDR3 covers 15 residues. Trimming pared 5 bases from V and 0 bases from J, leaving 8 bases between. Looked up from germline, CDR1 is MNHEY and CDR2 is SMNVEV (reference sequence). CDR3 sequence (DNA): TGTGCCAGCAGTCGGACAGACTCTGGGGCCAACGTCCTGACTTTC. Translating it yields CASSRTDSGANVLTF.

The V call is TRBV7-2, the J call TRBJ2-5; D unresolved. The CDR3 is 13 amino acids. Germline-derived CDR1 and CDR2 are SGHTA and FQGNSA. The ends were cut back, 1 base at V and 4 bases at J, with 7 bases in the middle. The CDR3 DNA sequence: TGTGCCAGCAGCTTAGGTGTCCGAGAGACCCAGTACTTC. Protein: CASSLGVRETQYF.

The chain couples TRBV2 to TRBJ2-3, with 7 bases fitting TRBD2. In germline, CDR1 is SNHLY, CDR2 FYNNEI. The CDR3 is 16 residues long. With 1 base clipped from V and 3 bases from J, the junction kept 7 bases outside the gene matches. This CDR3 reads CASSEGGGAITDTQYF. CDR3 coding DNA: TGTGCCAGCAGTGAAGGCGGGGGAGCGATAACAGATACGCAGTATTTT.

V gene TRBV3-1 (or the pseudogene TRBV3-2) combines with J gene TRBJ2-7; 7 bases map to TRBD1. CDR3 length equals 14 residues. The V segment lost 4 bases and the J segment 4 bases; nucleotides outside the gene matches: 7. Germline V gives CDR1 LGHDT, CDR2 YNNKEL (reference sequence). The chain's CDR3 is CASSPRDRFYEQYF. In DNA form, the CDR3 reads TGTGCCAGCAGCCCCCGGGACAGATTTTACGAGCAGTACTTC.

This clone was picked up one time. The chain has TRBV11-3 and TRBJ2-1; 7 nucleotides agree with TRBD1. The trim removed 5 bases at V and 4 bases at J, leaving 8 bases unmatched. Germline V gene lookup returns CDR1 SGHNT and CDR2 YENEEA. The CDR3 extends over 15 amino acids. For the CDR3, the DNA is TGTGCCAGCAGCGAAGACAGGGCCTCTTACAATGAGCAGTTCTTC. As protein: CASSEDRASYNEQFF.

The chain uses TRBV5-4 and TRBJ2-4; TRBD1 aligns across 10 bases. CDR3 size: 15 residues. Germline loops: CDR1 SGHNT, CDR2 YYREEE (reference sequence). The junction had 8 bases not matched to a gene; V was cut back by 4 bases and J by 7 bases. The CDR3 loop is CASSPETGGWNIQYF. The CDR3 DNA reads as TGTGCCAGCAGCCCGGAGACAGGGGGCTGGAACATTCAGTACTTC.

This clone appeared once. Other DNA variants within this sample encode the same CDR3. V and J are TRBV9 and TRBJ1-1; 7 nucleotides agree with TRBD1. Germline-derived CDR1 and CDR2 are SGDLS and YYNGEE. V shed 0 bases and J 3 bases; nucleotides not matched to a gene: 5. The CDR3 sequence is 15 residues long. CDR3 DNA sequence: TGTGCCAGCAGCGTAGGAGGGGGCACGGACACTGAAGCTTTCTTT. This gives the protein CASSVGGGTDTEAFF.

This chain connects TRBV28 to TRBJ1-1; 12 bases agree with TRBD1. V dropped 3 bases and J dropped 6; count of bases not matched to a gene: 8. CDR3 length: 16 amino acids. Germline V gives CDR1 MDHEN, CDR2 SYDVKM. The chain's CDR3 is CASSFQQGTGGPEAFF. CDR3 bases: TGTGCCAGCAGTTTCCAGCAGGGGACAGGGGGCCCTGAAGCTTTCTTT.

This clone was counted once. The V call is TRBV9, the J call TRBJ1-2; D gene unclear. The length of the CDR3 is 13 residues. V lost 0 bases and J lost 7, with 10 bases in between. CDR1 is SGDLS and CDR2 is YYNGEE in the germline V gene. The CDR3 nucleotides are TGTGCCAGCAGCGTAGGGAGGGTTGGTGGCTACACCTTC. Protein sequence: CASSVGRVGGYTF.

The J gene is TRBJ1-1, the V gene TRBV6-5; the D gene is possibly TRBD1 (5 bases). This CDR3 spans 16 amino acids. Germline V lookup: CDR1 MNHEY, CDR2 SVGAGI. V lost 4 bases and J lost 1, with 16 bases in between. The DNA of the CDR3 is TGTGCCAGCAGTTTGGGTTTGCGACAGACGAACACTGAAGCTTTCTTT. It encodes CASSLGLRQTNTEAFF.

This rearrangement joins TRBV27 to TRBJ2-7; D is unclear. The V gene's germline CDR1 is MNHEY and CDR2 SMNVEV (reference sequence). Trimming shortened V by 2 bases and J by 6 bases, and 14 bases separated the two germline ends. The CDR3 contains 14 residues. Here the CDR3 reads CASSLNFESAEQYF. As DNA, the CDR3 is TGTGCCAGCAGTTTAAACTTTGAGAGCGCCGAGCAGTACTTC.

The rearrangement joins TRBV7-2 to TRBJ2-2; D is unclear. The CDR3 spans 17 residues. CDR1 SGHTA and CDR2 FQGNSA come from the germline V gene. V gave up 4 bases and J gave up 5 bases, with 20 bases separating them. DNA for the CDR3: TGTGCCAGCAGCTCCGGCACTACCTCCGGGTATACCGGGGAGCTGTTTTTT. Its protein product is CASSSGTTSGYTGELFF.

CDR3 loop: CASSYSGLAGAETQYF. The CDR3 DNA sequence: TGTGCCAGCAGTTACTCTGGACTAGCGGGGGCAGAGACCCAGTACTTC. This rearrangement joins TRBV6-2 or TRBV6-3 to TRBJ2-5, with 13 bases identical to TRBD2. V trimming: 0 bases; J trimming: 4 bases; junction bases outside the gene matches: 2. CDR1 and CDR2 from the germline V gene are MNHEY and SVGEGT. The CDR3 is 16 amino acids.

This sequence joins TRBV25-1 and TRBJ1-1; 7 bases are shared with TRBD1. The CDR3 is 15 residues long. J gave up 3 bases and V 2 bases, and 6 bases lay outside the gene matches. Looked up from germline, CDR1 is MGHDK and CDR2 is SYGVNS. The CDR3 DNA is TGTGCCAGCAGTGAAACGGCAGGGGGGTACACTGAAGCTTTCTTT. Its translation is CASSETAGGYTEAFF.

The chain recombines TRBV4-1 with TRBJ2-7; weak D call: TRBD1 (7 bases). V was cut by 3 bases and J by 2 bases, with 14 bases left in between. Germline V gives CDR1 MGHRA, CDR2 YSYEKL. The CDR3 sequence is 15 residues long. For the CDR3, the DNA is TGCGCCAGCAGCCAGGAGGGGGCCAGCCCCTACGAGCAGTACTTC. Translated, it gives CASSQEGASPYEQYF.

V usage is TRBV7-9 and J usage is TRBJ2-5; D possibly corresponds to TRBD2 (6 bases). The CDR3 totals 13 residues. Trimming left V 4 bases short and J 2 bases short, with 8 bases between. CDR1 and CDR2 from the germline V gene are SEHNR and FQNEAQ (reference sequence). CDR3 loop: CASSSSEQETQYF. For the CDR3, the DNA is TGTGCCAGCAGCTCTAGCGAGCAAGAGACCCAGTACTTC.

This chain uses TRBV6-2 or TRBV6-3 with TRBJ2-1; 15 bases are shared with TRBD2. This CDR3 region has 20 residues. Germline loops: CDR1 MNHEY, CDR2 SVGEGT. J was trimmed by 2 bases and V by 5 bases; bases with no gene match: 13. The CDR3 DNA reads TGTGCCAGCAGTGCACTGCCCGGGACTAGCGGGGGGCTCACCTACAATGAGCAGTTCTTC. It translates to CASSALPGTSGGLTYNEQFF.

This clone was recorded once. The genes are TRBV6-2 or TRBV6-3 and TRBJ2-5; D perhaps matches TRBD2 (7 bases). The germline V gene encodes CDR1 MNHEY and CDR2 SVGEGT. V lost 5 bases and J lost 5, with 18 bases in between. The CDR3 is made up of 15 amino acids. In DNA, the CDR3 is TGTGCCAGCAGTCCCCGAGGGGGGGCCCGGGAGACCCAGTACTTC. Protein sequence: CASSPRGGARETQYF.

The rearrangement joins TRBV19 to TRBJ1-3; 9 nucleotides line up with TRBD1. The germline CDR1 and CDR2 sequences are LNHDA and SQIVND (reference sequence). V was pared by 6 bases and J by 0 bases, with 15 bases of the junction left unmatched. The CDR3 runs to 19 residues. This CDR3 is CASRNTGTGFIGSGNTIYF. CDR3 bases: TGTGCCAGTAGAAATACCGGGACAGGGTTTATTGGCTCTGGAAACACCATATATTTT.

V usage is TRBV7-2 and J usage is TRBJ1-1; no clear D gene. V dropped 3 bases and J dropped 4 bases, with 12 bases sitting between them. The CDR3 runs 14 residues. In germline, CDR1 is SGHTA, CDR2 FQGNSA. CDR3 nucleotide sequence: TGTGCCAGCAGCTTGGTCCCGGAGGGCACTGAAGCTTTCTTT. Translating gives CASSLVPEGTEAFF.

The rearrangement links TRBV5-6 to TRBJ1-6; a weak D match, TRBD1 (5 bases). Per germline, CDR1 SGHDT and CDR2 YYEEEE. The V and J ends lost 1 base and 9 bases respectively, with 26 bases between them. The CDR3 consists of 19 residues. The CDR3, as DNA: TGTGCCAGCAGCTTGATCACAGGACGTCTAGTAGGGTTAAGTTCACCCCTCCACTTT. The encoded protein is CASSLITGRLVGLSSPLHF.

This clone was seen a single time. The genes are TRBV5-4 and TRBJ2-1, with D perhaps matching TRBD2 (6 bases). Trimming took 1 base from V and 0 from J, leaving 11 bases between them. CDR1 and CDR2 (germline): SGHNT, YYREEE (reference sequence). This CDR3 has 16 amino acids. In DNA, the CDR3 is TGTGCCAGCAGCTTGCTCGGGACTGCCTCCTACAATGAGCAGTTCTTC. As protein: CASSLLGTASYNEQFF.

This clone was counted a few times. The gene calls are TRBV2 and TRBJ2-5, with 7 bases matching TRBD1. Per germline, CDR1 SNHLY and CDR2 FYNNEI. The V segment lost 5 bases and the J segment 2 bases; nucleotides outside the gene matches: 2. The CDR3 runs to 13 residues. Here the CDR3 DNA reads TGTGCCAGCAGTCGGGACAGTCAAGAGACCCAGTACTTC. Amino acids: CASSRDSQETQYF.

This clone was observed a handful of times. J is TRBJ2-3 and V is TRBV5-4; D may be TRBD2 (5 bases). The CDR3 contains 14 residues. CDR1 is SGHNT and CDR2 is YYREEE in the germline V gene (reference sequence). Trimming left V 0 bases short and J 2 bases short, with 7 bases between. DNA of the CDR3: TGTGCCAGCAGCTTGGCCGGGGTCACAGATACGCAGTATTTT. This sequence encodes CASSLAGVTDTQYF.

V usage is TRBV7-2 and J usage is TRBJ1-6; 7 bases map to TRBD1. CDR1 is SGHTA, CDR2 FQGNSA, per germline. CDR3 size: 15 residues. V was pared by 1 base and J by 5 bases, with 2 bases of the junction left unmatched. CDR3 sequence (DNA): TGTGCCAGCAGCTTAGTGGGGACAGATAATTCACCCCTCCACTTT. It translates to CASSLVGTDNSPLHF.

V is TRBV28 and J is TRBJ2-5, with TRBD1 as a possible D gene (6 bases). This CDR3 comprises 16 residues. The germline gives CDR1 MDHEN, CDR2 SYDVKM. The V gene lost 5 bases and the J gene lost 2 bases, with 18 bases spanning the gap. The CDR3 DNA sequence: TGTGCCAGCAGTCTATCTCAGGGGTTTTGGCAAGAGACCCAGTACTTC. Its protein product is CASSLSQGFWQETQYF.

The rearrangement joins TRBV28 to TRBJ1-1; D is ambiguous. The germline V gene encodes CDR1 MDHEN and CDR2 SYDVKM. V was shortened by 4 bases and J by 5 bases, with 11 bases between the two germline ends. The CDR3 runs 13 residues. The CDR3 bases are TGTGCCAGCAGTTCTCCCGCCAGGACTGAAGCTTTCTTT. Protein: CASSSPARTEAFF.

This chain joins TRBV6-1 and TRBJ1-4; D call uncertain. The CDR3 is 16 residues long. V was cut by 3 bases and J by 8 bases, with 19 bases left in between. Germline-derived CDR1 and CDR2 are MNHNS and SASEGT. The CDR3 DNA is TGTGCCAGCAGTGAGGGCCCTCGGGGATTTCGCGAAAAACTGTTTTTT. Translation: CASSEGPRGFREKLFF.